One sample yielded the 21 T cell receptor beta chains listed below, sequenced in a study of regulatory and conventional T cells in RAG deficiency (dated by TCRdb to between 2016 and 2019). Before genomic DNA extraction, conventional CD4+ T cells were purified from blood as CD25-low CD127-high cells. Libraries came from the immunoSEQ multiplex PCR assay. Not all clones reach the TCRdb copy of this immuneACCESS table, which keeps in-frame sequences only. Checked studies attribute under half of the gap to unresolved V genes and leave the rest unexplained. The sample table holds some 21,000 clones, of which just under 95% were seen once. Together, the top ten hold 0.55% to 0.9% of the sample. These data were likewise used in another study, on regulatory T cells. From the second report: For the multiplex PCR, 52 forward TRBV primers and 13 reverse TRBJ primers were used, and amplification bias was corrected with both assay-based and computational methods.

The specimen sequenced was CD4+ T cells sorted from blood. Source of these receptors: a human donor in good health.

This sequence joins TRBV5-1 and TRBJ1-1; 9 bases are shared with TRBD1. The CDR3 loop spans 14 amino acids. CDR1 and CDR2 from the germline V gene are SGHRS and YFSETQ. Germline trimming cut 4 bases from V and 5 bases from J; bases unmatched to any gene: 6. The CDR3 sequence: CASSPPGQGTEAFF. DNA of the CDR3: TGCGCCAGCAGCCCCCCGGGACAGGGAACTGAAGCTTTCTTT.

The chain joins TRBV25-1 to TRBJ1-2, with D tentatively TRBD1 (5 bases). Germline-derived CDR1 and CDR2 are MGHDK and SYGVNS. Trimming took off 1 base at V and 7 bases at J, with 13 bases between the two ends. CDR3 length equals 14 residues. The chain's CDR3 is CASSESDGRAGYTF. CDR3 DNA sequence: TGTGCCAGCAGTGAATCAGATGGCAGGGCTGGCTACACCTTC.

The J gene is TRBJ2-5, the V gene TRBV7-5; the listed D gene, TRBD2, was not tested against the DNA. TRBV7-5 corresponds to a pseudogene. This CDR3 region has 16 residues. CDR3 amino acids: CARSYLTSGGQETQYF. The CDR3 bases are TGTGCCAGAAGCTATTTGACTAGCGGGGGGCAAGAGACCCAGTACTTC.

This clone was seen just once. The chain has TRBV27 and TRBJ1-1; 9 bases align to TRBD1. V was pared by 5 bases and J by 5 bases, with 6 bases of the junction left unmatched. The germline gives CDR1 MNHEY, CDR2 SMNVEV (reference sequence). The CDR3 has 14 amino acids. The CDR3 DNA is TGTGCCAGCAGTGGGACAGGGTGGGATACTGAAGCTTTCTTT. It codes for CASSGTGWDTEAFF.

The rearrangement links TRBV2 to TRBJ2-5; a possible D gene is TRBD1 (6 bases). Germline V lookup: CDR1 SNHLY, CDR2 FYNNEI. The CDR3 loop spans 14 amino acids. The V end was cut by 7 bases, the J end by 2 bases, with 14 bases between. In nucleotides, the CDR3 is TGTGCCAGCAAGACAGGCCCACCTCAAGAGACCCAGTACTTC. Translating it yields CASKTGPPQETQYF.

The chain links TRBV6-5 to TRBJ2-5; a possible D gene is TRBD1 (6 bases). The CDR3 spans 15 residues. CDR1 and CDR2 from the germline V gene are MNHEY and SVGAGI. V was clipped by 2 bases and J by 6 bases, with 16 bases between them. The CDR3 sequence: CASSYVGALGQTQYF. In nucleotides, the CDR3 is TGTGCCAGCAGTTACGTGGGGGCCCTCGGGCAGACCCAGTACTTC.

CDR3 residues: CASRQGTNEKLFF. The DNA of the CDR3 is TGTGCCAGCCGACAGGGGACTAATGAAAAACTGTTTTTT. The V and J genes are TRBV28 and TRBJ1-4; 8 bases agree with TRBD1. Germline assignment: CDR1 MDHEN and CDR2 SYDVKM. Trimming cost V 8 bases and J 2 bases; bases outside gene matches: 1. The CDR3 spans 13 residues. Full variable domain (remainder filled in from reference TRBV28 and TRBJ1-4): DVKVTQSSRYLVKRTGEKVFLECVQDMDHENMFWYRQDPGLGLRLIYFSYDVKMKEKGDIPEGYSVSREKKERFSLILESASTNQTSMYLCASRQGTNEKLFFGSGTQLSVL.

The V gene is TRBV5-1, the J gene TRBJ1-1, with 8 bases aligning to TRBD1. Germline values: CDR1 SGHRS, CDR2 YFSETQ. This CDR3 spans 14 amino acids. V trimming: 1 base; J trimming: 3 bases; junction bases outside the gene matches: 2. As DNA, the CDR3 is TGCGCCAGCAGCTTGCAGGACAGGGACACTGAAGCTTTCTTT. This gives the protein CASSLQDRDTEAFF.

This chain connects TRBV2 to TRBJ2-7; 8 nucleotides agree with TRBD1. The CDR3 consists of 13 residues. The J segment lost 2 bases and the V segment lost 8 bases, leaving 5 bases of the junction unmatched. The germline gives CDR1 SNHLY, CDR2 FYNNEI. CDR3 sequence reads: CASAGQGPYEQYF. CDR3 DNA sequence: TGTGCCAGCGCCGGACAGGGTCCCTACGAGCAGTACTTC.

The chain couples TRBV11-2 to TRBJ2-3; 9 nucleotides align to TRBD2. This CDR3 region has 13 residues. Germline values: CDR1 SGHAT, CDR2 FQNNGV. V trimming: 1 base; J trimming: 11 bases; junction bases outside the gene matches: 4. The CDR3 nucleotides are TGTGCCAGCAGCTTAGGCGGGACTAGCATGCAGTATTTT. Its translation is CASSLGGTSMQYF.

The gene calls are TRBV27 and TRBJ1-6; 8 bases fit TRBD1. The CDR3 runs to 15 residues. Losses at the gene ends were 6 bases for V and 9 bases for J; bases not matched to a gene: 10. Looked up from germline, CDR1 is MNHEY and CDR2 is SMNVEV (reference sequence). The CDR3 DNA reads as TGTGCCAGCAGGATCGGACAGGGCCAGTTTTCACCCCTCCACTTT. It encodes CASRIGQGQFSPLHF.

The chain carries TRBV4-1 and TRBJ2-5; 7 bases fit TRBD2. CDR1 is MGHRA, CDR2 YSYEKL, per germline. V lost 5 bases, J lost 5 bases, and 11 bases stayed unmatched. The CDR3 runs 15 residues. DNA for the CDR3: TGCGCCAGCAGCGGCTGGGCGGGAGTGGGCGAGACCCAGTACTTC. Translated: CASSGWAGVGETQYF.

J is TRBJ2-3 and V is TRBV7-6, with D tentatively TRBD1 (6 bases). The CDR3 is 15 residues long. Trimming cost V 1 base and J 2 bases, with 10 bases left between them. The V gene's germline CDR1 is SGHVS and CDR2 FNYEAQ. The CDR3 sequence is CASSLGTVNTDTQYF. CDR3 DNA: TGTGCCAGCAGCTTAGGGACAGTTAACACAGATACGCAGTATTTT.

The chain links TRBV7-9 to TRBJ2-5, with 12 positions matching TRBD1. Germline CDR1 is SEHNR and CDR2 is FQNEAQ (reference sequence). V shed 4 bases and J 5 bases; nucleotides not matched to a gene: 8. The CDR3 loop spans 16 amino acids. DNA of the CDR3: TGTGCCAGCAGCTCGTCCGGGACAGGGGGCGCGGAGACCCAGTACTTC. The encoded protein is CASSSSGTGGAETQYF.

The rearrangement links TRBV27 to TRBJ2-2; D might be TRBD2 (6 bases). Germline CDR1 reads MNHEY; CDR2 reads SMNVEV (reference sequence). V dropped 6 bases and J dropped 0 bases, with 8 bases sitting between them. This CDR3 has 14 amino acids. CDR3 in amino acids: CASREGANTGELFF. In nucleotides, the CDR3 is TGTGCCAGCAGGGAGGGAGCGAACACCGGGGAGCTGTTTTTT.

The rearrangement joins TRBV29-1 to TRBJ2-5; the match to TRBD2 covers 8 bases. The length of the CDR3 is 13 residues. CDR1 is SQVTM and CDR2 is ANQGSEA in the germline V gene. Germline trimming cut 3 bases from V and 6 bases from J; bases unmatched to any gene: 6. The DNA of the CDR3 is TGCAGCGTTGATCGGGAGGGCCGAAAGACCCAGTACTTC. Protein sequence: CSVDREGRKTQYF.

The chain joins TRBV11-2 to TRBJ2-7; D call uncertain. V shed 0 bases and J shed 2 bases, with 11 bases lying between them. This CDR3 region has 15 residues. Germline lookup yields CDR1 SGHAT and CDR2 FQNNGV. The CDR3 region has the DNA TGTGCCAGCAGCTTAGATCTCCCAGGAGCCTACGAGCAGTACTTC. Encoded protein: CASSLDLPGAYEQYF.

V is TRBV6-1 and J is TRBJ2-3; 8 bases are shared with TRBD1. V trimming: 4 bases; J trimming: 4 bases; junction bases outside the gene matches: 4. In germline, CDR1 is MNHNS, CDR2 SASEGT. CDR3 length: 14 residues. The CDR3 bases are TGTGCCAGCAGTGGGGGACAGGTGGCAGATACGCAGTATTTT. Protein: CASSGGQVADTQYF.

The rearrangement uses TRBV10-2 and TRBJ2-5; D might be TRBD2 (5 bases). Germline V gene sequence: CDR1 WSHSY, CDR2 SAAADI. This CDR3 contains 13 residues. Trimming cost V 4 bases and J 3 bases, with 9 bases left between them. The CDR3 here is CASSGTSKETQYF. CDR3 DNA sequence: TGCGCCAGCAGTGGGACTTCAAAAGAGACCCAGTACTTC.

The chain couples TRBV29-1 to TRBJ1-1; no definite D call. V was clipped by 0 bases and J by 1 base, with 6 bases between them. This CDR3 has 13 residues. Germline V gene data show CDR1 as SQVTM and CDR2 as ANQGSEA. CDR3 region: CSVEEMKNTEAFF. The CDR3 DNA reads TGCAGCGTTGAAGAGATGAAGAACACTGAAGCTTTCTTT.

This chain connects TRBV11-2 to TRBJ2-7; 8 bases are shared with TRBD2. V was clipped by 3 bases and J by 3 bases; unmatched bases: 4. Per the germline V gene, CDR1 is SGHAT and CDR2 is FQNNGV. The length of the CDR3 is 14 residues. CDR3 in DNA: TGTGCCAGCAGCTTCGTCGGGAGGGACTACGAGCAGTACTTC. It encodes CASSFVGRDYEQYF.